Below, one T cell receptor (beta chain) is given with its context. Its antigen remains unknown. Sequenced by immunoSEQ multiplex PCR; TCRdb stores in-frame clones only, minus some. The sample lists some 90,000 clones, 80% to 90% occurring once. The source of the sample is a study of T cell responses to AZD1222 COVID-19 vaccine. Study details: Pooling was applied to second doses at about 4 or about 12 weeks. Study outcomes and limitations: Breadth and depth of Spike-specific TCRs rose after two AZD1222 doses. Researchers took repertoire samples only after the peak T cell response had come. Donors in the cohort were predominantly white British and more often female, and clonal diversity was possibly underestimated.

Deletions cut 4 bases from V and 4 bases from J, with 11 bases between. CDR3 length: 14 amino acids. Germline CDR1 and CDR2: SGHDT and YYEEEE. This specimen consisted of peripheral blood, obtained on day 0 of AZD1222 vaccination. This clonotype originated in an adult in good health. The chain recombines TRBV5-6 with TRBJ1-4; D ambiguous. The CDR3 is CASSQIGVNEKLFF. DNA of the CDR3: TGTGCCAGCAGCCAAATCGGGGTTAATGAAAAACTGTTTTTT.